What follows describes a single T cell receptor (beta chain). Only one count was recorded for this clonotype. Its cognate antigen has yet to be identified. Base qualities are missing; no much larger clone stands one base away. A lone read gives weak evidence. Set within a cohort of healthcare workers in London, UK, this nested case-control study involved weekly PCR testing of nasopharyngeal swabs along with blood sampling. Healthcare workers were recruited between 23 and 31 March 2020, during the week of the UK lockdown, and were followed weekly for up to about 15 weeks. The source of the sample is a study of early T cells in non-severe SARS-CoV-2 infection (dated by TCRdb to the early 2020s). Broadly, across the study: TCR sequencing used bulk RNA from unsorted whole blood, so alpha and beta chains could not be paired.

The method behind the library was 5' RACE. Sequencing instrument: NextSeq 500. Unique molecular identifiers were attached to individual cDNA molecules in the TCR library protocol so that sequencing error and PCR bias could be corrected. Both TCR alpha and beta chains were sequenced, and tight co-correlation was observed between alpha and beta sequence abundances in each sample. As for the original processing: Decombinator V4 was used to annotate TCR sequences for V gene, J gene and CDR3. TCRs were defined as expanded if a significant change between any two time points was detected under a Poisson model with p below 0.0001. TCR abundances were normalised to the total number of TCRs sequenced per sample and expressed as counts per million. TRAV1-2 paired with TRAJ12, TRAJ20 or TRAJ33 defined MAIT TCRs, while TRAV10 paired with TRAJ18 defined iNKT TCRs. VDJdb, accessed 1 November 2021, was searched for CMV, EBV and SARS-CoV-2 annotated TCRs, excluding TCRs annotated for multiple antigens. In-frame beta chains were kept once TCRdb had trimmed the public reads at Q25 with fastp and called clones with MiXCR. A single entry per CDR3 protein holds the most common genes and DNA from its merged rows. What appears here as the V and J calls and clone size reflects TCRdb's work, not the paper's. Counted in this sample were roughly 83,000 distinct CDR3 sequences; about 10% of them appeared once. 8% of the sample belongs to the ten largest clones.

Overall study results and their limits: Matching against VDJdb was skewed toward anti-spike CD8 responses, likely underestimated virus-specific expansions, and missed private and CD4 specificities.

The trim is 6 bases for V and 0 bases for J, with a gap of 19 bases between the germline ends. CDR1 and CDR2 are drawn from the germline V gene (reference sequence): DFQATT, SNEGSKA. From the cysteine through the phenylalanine, the CDR3 covers 16 amino acids. Only the CDR3 DNA is retained, 48 bases long and in frame from the first base. The specimen comprised whole blood, sampled at baseline. This chain is built from TRBV20-1 and TRBJ2-3, with a tentative D gene TRBD2 over 6 matching bases. The sequence came from an adult who was a healthcare worker with PCR-confirmed SARS-CoV-2 infection or an uninfected control (not recorded which). CDR3 sequence: CSALPIGGRSTDTQYF. The sequence in DNA is TGCAGTGCCTTACCGATCGGGGGTAGGAGCACAGATACGCAGTATTTT.